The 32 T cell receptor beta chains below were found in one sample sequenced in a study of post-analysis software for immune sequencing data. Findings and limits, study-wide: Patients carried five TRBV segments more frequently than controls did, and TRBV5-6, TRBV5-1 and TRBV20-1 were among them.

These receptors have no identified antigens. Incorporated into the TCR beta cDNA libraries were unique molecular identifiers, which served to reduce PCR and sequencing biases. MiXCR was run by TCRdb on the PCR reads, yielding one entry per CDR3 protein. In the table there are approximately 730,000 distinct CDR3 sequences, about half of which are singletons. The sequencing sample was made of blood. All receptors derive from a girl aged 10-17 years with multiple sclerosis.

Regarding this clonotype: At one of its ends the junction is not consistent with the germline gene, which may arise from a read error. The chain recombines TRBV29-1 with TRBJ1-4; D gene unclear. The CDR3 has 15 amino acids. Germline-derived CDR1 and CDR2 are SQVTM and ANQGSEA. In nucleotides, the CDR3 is TGCGGCGTTAGGTCGGGTCAGGCCACCGGGGAAAAACTGTTTTTT. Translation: CGVRSGQATGEKLFF.

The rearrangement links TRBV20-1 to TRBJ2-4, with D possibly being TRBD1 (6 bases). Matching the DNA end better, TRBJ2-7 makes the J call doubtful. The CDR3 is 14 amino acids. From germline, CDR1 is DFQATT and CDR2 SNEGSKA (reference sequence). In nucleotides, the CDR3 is TGCAGTGCTAGGGAAAGGGGGTTTCATCACGAGCAGTACTTC. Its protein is CSARERGFHHEQYF.

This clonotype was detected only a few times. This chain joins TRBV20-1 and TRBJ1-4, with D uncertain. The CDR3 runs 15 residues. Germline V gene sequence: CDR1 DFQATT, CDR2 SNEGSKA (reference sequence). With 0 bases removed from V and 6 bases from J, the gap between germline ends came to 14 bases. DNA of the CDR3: TGCAGTGCTAGAGATTTCAGGTCGGGAGATGAAAAACTGTTTTTT. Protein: CSARDFRSGDEKLFF.

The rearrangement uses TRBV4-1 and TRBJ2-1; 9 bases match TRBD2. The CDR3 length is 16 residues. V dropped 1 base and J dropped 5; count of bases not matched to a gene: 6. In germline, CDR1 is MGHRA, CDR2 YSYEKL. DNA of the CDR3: TGCGCCAGCAGCCAAGGGGGCGGGAGGGTGGACAATGAGCAGTTCTTC. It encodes CASSQGGGRVDNEQFF.

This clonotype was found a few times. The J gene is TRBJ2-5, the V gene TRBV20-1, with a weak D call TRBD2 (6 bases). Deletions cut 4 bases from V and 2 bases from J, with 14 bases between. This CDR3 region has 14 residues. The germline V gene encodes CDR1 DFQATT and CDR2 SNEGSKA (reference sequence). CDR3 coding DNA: TGCAGTGCTACCCCTCGGGAGTTTCAAGAGACCCAGTACTTC. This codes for CSATPREFQETQYF.

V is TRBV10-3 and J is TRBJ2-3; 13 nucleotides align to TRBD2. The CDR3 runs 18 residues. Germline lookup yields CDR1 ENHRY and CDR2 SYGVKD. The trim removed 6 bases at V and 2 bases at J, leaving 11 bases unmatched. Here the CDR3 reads CAIRGLAGTSAFTDTQYF. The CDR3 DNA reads TGTGCCATCAGGGGACTAGCGGGAACAAGCGCCTTCACAGATACGCAGTATTTT.

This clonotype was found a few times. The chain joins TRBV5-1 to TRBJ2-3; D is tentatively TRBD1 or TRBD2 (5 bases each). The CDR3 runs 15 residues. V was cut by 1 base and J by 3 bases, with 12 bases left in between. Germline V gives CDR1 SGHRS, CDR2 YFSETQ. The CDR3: CASSLRGVQTDTQYF. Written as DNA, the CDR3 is TGCGCCAGCAGCTTGCGAGGGGTTCAAACAGATACGCAGTATTTT.

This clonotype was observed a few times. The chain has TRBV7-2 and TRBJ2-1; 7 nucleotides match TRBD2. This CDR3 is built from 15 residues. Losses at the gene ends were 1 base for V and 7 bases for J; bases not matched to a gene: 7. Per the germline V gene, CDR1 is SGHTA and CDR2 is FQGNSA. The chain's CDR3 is CASSLVGGGPNEQFF. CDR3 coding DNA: TGTGCCAGCAGCTTAGTGGGGGGGGGTCCGAATGAGCAGTTCTTC.

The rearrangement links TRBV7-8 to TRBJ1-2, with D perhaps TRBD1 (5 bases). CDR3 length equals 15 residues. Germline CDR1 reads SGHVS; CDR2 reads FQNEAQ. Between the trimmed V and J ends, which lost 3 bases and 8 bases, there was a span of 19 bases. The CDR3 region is CASSFRTGRQMGYTF. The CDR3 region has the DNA TGTGCCAGCAGCTTCCGGACGGGACGGCAGATGGGCTACACCTTC.

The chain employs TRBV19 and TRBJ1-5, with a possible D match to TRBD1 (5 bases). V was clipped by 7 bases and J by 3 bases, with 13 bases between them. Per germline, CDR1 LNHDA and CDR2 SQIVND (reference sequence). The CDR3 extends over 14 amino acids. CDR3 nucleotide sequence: TGTGCCAGTACCATGGGGGGATACAATCAGCCCCAGCATTTT. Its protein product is CASTMGGYNQPQHF.

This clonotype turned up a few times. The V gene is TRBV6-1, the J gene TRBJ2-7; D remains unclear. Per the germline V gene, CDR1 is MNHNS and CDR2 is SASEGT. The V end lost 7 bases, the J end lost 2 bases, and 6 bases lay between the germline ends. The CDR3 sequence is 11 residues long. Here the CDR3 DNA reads TGTGCCAGCATGAAGCCCTACGAGCAGTACTTC. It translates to CASMKPYEQYF.

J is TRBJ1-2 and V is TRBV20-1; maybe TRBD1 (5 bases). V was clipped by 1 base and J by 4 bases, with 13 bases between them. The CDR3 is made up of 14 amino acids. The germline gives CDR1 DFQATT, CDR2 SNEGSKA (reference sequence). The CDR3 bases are TGCAGTGCTAGAGGCTGGGGCCGGGGCTATGGCTACACCTTC. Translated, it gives CSARGWGRGYGYTF.

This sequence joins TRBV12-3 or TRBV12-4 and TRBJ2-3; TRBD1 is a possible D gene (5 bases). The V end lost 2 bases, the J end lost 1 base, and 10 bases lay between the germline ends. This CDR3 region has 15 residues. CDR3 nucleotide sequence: TGTGCCAGCAGTTTATCCATAGGGGGCACAGATACGCAGTATTTT. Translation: CASSLSIGGTDTQYF.

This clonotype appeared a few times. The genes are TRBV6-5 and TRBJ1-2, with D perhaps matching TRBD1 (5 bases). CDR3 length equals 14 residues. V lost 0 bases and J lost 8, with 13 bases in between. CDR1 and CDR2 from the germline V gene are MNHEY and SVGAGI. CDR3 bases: TGTGCCAGCAGTTACTCGACAGCTTCTAGCGGCTACACCTTC. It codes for CASSYSTASSGYTF.

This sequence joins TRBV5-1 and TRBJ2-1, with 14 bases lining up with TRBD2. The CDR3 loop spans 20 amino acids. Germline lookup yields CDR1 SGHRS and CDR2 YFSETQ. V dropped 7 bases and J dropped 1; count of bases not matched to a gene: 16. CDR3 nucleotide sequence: TGCGCCAGCGTTGTCAATCCGGGACTAGCGGGAGTGGAGTCCTACAATGAGCAGTTCTTC. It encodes CASVVNPGLAGVESYNEQFF.

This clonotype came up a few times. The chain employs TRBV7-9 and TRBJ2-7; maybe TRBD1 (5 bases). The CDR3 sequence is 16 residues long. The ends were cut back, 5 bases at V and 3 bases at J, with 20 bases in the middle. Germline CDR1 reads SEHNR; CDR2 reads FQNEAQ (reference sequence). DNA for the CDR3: TGTGCCAGCAGCACCTCCTCTACTGACAGAAACTACGAGCAGTACTTC. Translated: CASSTSSTDRNYEQYF.

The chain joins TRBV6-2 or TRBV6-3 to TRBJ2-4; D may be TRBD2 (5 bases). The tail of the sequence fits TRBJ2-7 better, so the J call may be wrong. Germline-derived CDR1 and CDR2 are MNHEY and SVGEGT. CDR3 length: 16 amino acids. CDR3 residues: CASSYSRDNGNYEQYF. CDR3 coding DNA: TGTGCCAGCAGTTACTCGAGGGATAATGGGAACTACGAGCAGTACTTC.

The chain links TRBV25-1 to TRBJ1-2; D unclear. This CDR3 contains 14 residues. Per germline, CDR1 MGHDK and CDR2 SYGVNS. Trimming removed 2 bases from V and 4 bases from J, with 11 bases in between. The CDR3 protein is CASSEDPQRYGYTF. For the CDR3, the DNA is TGTGCCAGCAGTGAAGACCCACAACGCTATGGCTACACCTTC.

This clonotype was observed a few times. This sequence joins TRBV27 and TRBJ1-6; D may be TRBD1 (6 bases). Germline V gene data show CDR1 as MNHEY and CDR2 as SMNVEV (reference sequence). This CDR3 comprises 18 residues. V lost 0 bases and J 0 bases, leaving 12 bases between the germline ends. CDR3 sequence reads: CASSLSTGSGSYNSPLHF. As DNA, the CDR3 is TGTGCCAGCAGTTTATCGACAGGCTCAGGCTCCTATAATTCACCCCTCCACTTT.

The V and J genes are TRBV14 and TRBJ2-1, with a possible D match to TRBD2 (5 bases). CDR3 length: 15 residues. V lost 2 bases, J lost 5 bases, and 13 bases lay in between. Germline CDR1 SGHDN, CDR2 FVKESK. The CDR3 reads CASSQRRMEDNEQFF. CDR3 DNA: TGTGCCAGCAGCCAACGGAGAATGGAGGACAATGAGCAGTTCTTC.

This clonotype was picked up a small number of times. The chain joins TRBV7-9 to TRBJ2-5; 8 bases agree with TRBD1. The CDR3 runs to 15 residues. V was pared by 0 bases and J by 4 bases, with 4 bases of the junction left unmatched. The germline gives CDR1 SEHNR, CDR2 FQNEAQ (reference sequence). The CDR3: CASSLAGQGRETQYF. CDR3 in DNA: TGTGCCAGCAGCTTAGCCGGACAGGGTAGAGAGACCCAGTACTTC.

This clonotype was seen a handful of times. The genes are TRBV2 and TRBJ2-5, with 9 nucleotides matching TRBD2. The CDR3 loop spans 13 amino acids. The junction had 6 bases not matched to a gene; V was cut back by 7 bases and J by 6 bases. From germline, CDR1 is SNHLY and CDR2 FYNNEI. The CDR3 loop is CASKLAGEQTQYF. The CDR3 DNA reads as TGTGCCAGCAAATTAGCGGGAGAACAGACCCAGTACTTC.

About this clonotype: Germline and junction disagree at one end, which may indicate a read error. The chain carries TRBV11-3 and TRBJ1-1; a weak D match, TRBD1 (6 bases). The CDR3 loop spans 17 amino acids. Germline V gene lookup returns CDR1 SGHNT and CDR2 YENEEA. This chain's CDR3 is CARSLDSGQRVNTEAFF. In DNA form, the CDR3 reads TGTGCCCGCAGCTTAGACTCCGGACAGCGGGTGAACACTGAAGCTTTCTTT.

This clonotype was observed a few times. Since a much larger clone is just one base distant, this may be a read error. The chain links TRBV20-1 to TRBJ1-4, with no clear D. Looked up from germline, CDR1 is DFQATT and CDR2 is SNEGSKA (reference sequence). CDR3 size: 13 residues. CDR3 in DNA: TGCAGTGCTAGAGCCCTAGAAGACGAAAAACGGTTTTTT. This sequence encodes CSARALEDEKRFF.

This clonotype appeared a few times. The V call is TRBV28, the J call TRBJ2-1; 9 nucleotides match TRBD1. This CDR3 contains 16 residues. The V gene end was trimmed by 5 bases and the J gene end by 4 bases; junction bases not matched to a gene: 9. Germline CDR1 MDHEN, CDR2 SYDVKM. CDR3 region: CASSPQGARMYNEQFF. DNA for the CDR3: TGTGCCAGCAGTCCACAGGGGGCGCGTATGTACAATGAGCAGTTCTTC.

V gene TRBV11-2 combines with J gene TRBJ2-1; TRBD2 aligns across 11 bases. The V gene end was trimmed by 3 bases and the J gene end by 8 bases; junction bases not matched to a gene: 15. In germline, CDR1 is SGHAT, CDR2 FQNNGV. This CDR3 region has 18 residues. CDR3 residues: CASSFGLAGGRRGDEQFF. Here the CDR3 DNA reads TGTGCCAGCAGCTTCGGCCTAGCGGGAGGACGGAGGGGGGATGAGCAGTTCTTC.

The CDR3 coding sequence is TGTGCCAGCAGTTTATCCTTCACCAGCGGGAGTCTGTTCTTC. It specifies CASSLSFTSGSLFF. V usage is TRBV27 and J usage is TRBJ2-1; 8 bases fit TRBD2. The junction had 10 bases not matched to a gene; V was cut back by 0 bases and J by 15 bases. Germline CDR1 MNHEY, CDR2 SMNVEV (reference sequence). The CDR3 has 14 residues.

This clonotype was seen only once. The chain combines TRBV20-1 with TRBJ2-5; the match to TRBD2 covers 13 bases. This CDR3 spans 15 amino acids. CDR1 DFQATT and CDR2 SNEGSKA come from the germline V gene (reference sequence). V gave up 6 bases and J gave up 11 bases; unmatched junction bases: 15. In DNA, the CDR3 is TGCAGTGCGTCGGGACTAGCGGGAAGGAATAATGAGCAGTACTTC. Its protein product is CSASGLAGRNNEQYF.

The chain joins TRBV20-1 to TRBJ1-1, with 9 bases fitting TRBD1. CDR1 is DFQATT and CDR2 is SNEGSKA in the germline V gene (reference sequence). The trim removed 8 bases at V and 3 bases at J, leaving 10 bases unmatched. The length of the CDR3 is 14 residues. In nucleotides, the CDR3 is TGCAGTCCGATCGTGACAGGGGGAGACACTGAAGCTTTCTTT. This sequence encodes CSPIVTGGDTEAFF.

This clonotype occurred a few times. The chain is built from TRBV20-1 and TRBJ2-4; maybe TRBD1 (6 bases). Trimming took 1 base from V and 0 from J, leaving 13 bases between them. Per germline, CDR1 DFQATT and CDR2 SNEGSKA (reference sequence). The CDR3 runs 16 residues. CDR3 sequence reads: CSARGLSDRAKNIQYF. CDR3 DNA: TGCAGTGCTAGAGGTCTTTCGGACAGAGCCAAAAACATTCAGTACTTC.

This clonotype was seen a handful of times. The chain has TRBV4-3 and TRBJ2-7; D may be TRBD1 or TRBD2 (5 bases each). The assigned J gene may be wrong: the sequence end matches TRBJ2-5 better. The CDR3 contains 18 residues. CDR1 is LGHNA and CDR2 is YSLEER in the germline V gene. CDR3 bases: TGCGCCAGCAGCCAAGAGATTAAGGGAGTACTAGGGGTAGGGACCCAGTACTTC. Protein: CASSQEIKGVLGVGTQYF.

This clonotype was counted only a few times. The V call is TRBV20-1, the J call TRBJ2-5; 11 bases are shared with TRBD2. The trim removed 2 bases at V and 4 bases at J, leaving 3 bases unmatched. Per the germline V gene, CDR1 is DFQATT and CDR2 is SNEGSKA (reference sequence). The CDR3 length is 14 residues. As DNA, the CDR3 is TGCAGTGCTAGATATAGCGGGAGGGGAGAGACCCAGTACTTC. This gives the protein CSARYSGRGETQYF.